This T cell receptor (beta chain) was found in a study of T cell clones after liver transplantation. Assay used: immunoSEQ multiplex PCR; TCRdb lists only in-frame clones, some missing. Of 40,000 to 55,000 clones in the sample, just over 85% were seen once. The ends lost 11 bases at V and 4 bases at J; junction bases unmatched: 10. The CDR3 has 14 residues. Per the germline V gene, CDR1 is WNHNN and CDR2 is SYGVQD (reference sequence). The J gene is TRBJ2-3, the V gene TRBV10-1; 9 bases line up with TRBD2. Source: CD4+ T cells from blood, taken 24 months after liver transplant. The TCR was taken from a human patient who received a liver transplant. The graft donor may have given rise to some T cells. CDR3 protein: CAGLAGVSSDTQYF. CDR3 sequence (DNA): TGCGCCGGATTAGCGGGAGTTAGTTCAGATACGCAGTATTTT.